A single T cell receptor (beta chain) is shown here with its context. The sample comes from a study of T-cell reconstitution after alpha-beta-depleted transplantation in children. Unique molecular identifiers were used in preparing the TCRbeta library. In TCRdb, the PCR reads were re-called with MiXCR into one record per CDR3 protein. In the table there are around 400,000 distinct CDR3 sequences, approximately 10% of which are singletons. This TCR was sampled from a human donor who donated a stem cell graft to a child with acute myeloid leukemia. Material: PBMCs from the stem cell graft donor, obtained from the stem cell graft.

CDR3 in amino acids: CASSFPLAGATDTGELFF. The CDR3 DNA follows: TGCGCCAGCAGCTTCCCTCTAGCGGGAGCAACGGACACCGGGGAGCTGTTTTTT. The genes are TRBV5-1 and TRBJ2-2; 10 bases are a match to TRBD2. The CDR3 contains 18 residues. Germline V gene data show CDR1 as SGHRS and CDR2 as YFSETQ. The J segment lost 3 bases and the V segment lost 2 bases, leaving 10 bases of the junction unmatched.